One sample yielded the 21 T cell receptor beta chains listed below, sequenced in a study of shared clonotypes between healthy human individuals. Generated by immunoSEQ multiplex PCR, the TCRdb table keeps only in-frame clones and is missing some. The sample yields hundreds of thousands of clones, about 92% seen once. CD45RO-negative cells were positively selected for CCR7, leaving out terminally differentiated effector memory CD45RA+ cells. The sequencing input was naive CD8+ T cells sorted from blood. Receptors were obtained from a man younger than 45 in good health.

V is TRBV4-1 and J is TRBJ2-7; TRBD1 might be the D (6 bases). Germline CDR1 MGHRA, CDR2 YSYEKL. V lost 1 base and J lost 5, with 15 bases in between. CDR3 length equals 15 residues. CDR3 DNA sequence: TGCGCCAGCAGCCAAGCCCCCCCCAGGGGCAACGAGCAGTACTTC. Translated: CASSQAPPRGNEQYF.

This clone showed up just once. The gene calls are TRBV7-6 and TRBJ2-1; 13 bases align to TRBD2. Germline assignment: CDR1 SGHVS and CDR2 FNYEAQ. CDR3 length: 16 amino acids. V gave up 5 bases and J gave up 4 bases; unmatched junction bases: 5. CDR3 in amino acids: CASSEGLAGTYNEQFF. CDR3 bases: TGTGCCAGCAGCGAGGGACTAGCGGGAACATACAATGAGCAGTTCTTC.

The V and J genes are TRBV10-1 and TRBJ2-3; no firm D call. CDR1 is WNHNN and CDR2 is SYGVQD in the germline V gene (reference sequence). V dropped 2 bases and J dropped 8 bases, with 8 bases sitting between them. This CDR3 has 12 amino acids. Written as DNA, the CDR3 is TGCGCCAGCAGTGAGGACCTTCGTACGCAGTATTTT. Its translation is CASSEDLRTQYF.

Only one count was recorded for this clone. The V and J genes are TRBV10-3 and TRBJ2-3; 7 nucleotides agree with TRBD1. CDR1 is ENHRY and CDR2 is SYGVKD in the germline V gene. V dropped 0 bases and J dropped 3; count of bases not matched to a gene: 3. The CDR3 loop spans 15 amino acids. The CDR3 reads CAISESRGRTDTQYF. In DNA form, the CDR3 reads TGTGCCATCAGTGAGTCAAGGGGGCGAACAGATACGCAGTATTTT.

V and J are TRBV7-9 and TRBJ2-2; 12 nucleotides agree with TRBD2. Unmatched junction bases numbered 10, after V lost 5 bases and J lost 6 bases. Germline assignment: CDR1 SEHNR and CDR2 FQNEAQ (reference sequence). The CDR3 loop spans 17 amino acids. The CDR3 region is CASSPTLAGGPAGELFF. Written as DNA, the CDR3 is TGTGCCAGCAGCCCAACTCTAGCGGGAGGGCCCGCCGGGGAGCTGTTTTTT.

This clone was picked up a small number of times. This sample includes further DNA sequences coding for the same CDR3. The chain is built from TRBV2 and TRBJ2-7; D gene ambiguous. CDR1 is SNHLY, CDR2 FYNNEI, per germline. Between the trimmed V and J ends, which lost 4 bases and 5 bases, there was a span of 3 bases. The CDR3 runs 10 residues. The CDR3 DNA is TGTGCCAGCAGTGGGCACGAGCAGTACTTC. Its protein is CASSGHEQYF.

The CDR3 sequence is CASDRATHNEQFF. Here the CDR3 DNA reads TGTGCCAGCGACAGGGCAACACACAATGAGCAGTTCTTC. J is TRBJ2-1 and V is TRBV28, with TRBD1 identical over 7 bases. Germline V gene sequence: CDR1 MDHEN, CDR2 SYDVKM. V shed 8 bases and J 5 bases; nucleotides not matched to a gene: 6. The CDR3 covers 13 residues.

The CDR3 region is CASGAGGFTDTQYF. The CDR3 DNA reads TGTGCCAGCGGGGCGGGAGGGTTCACAGATACGCAGTATTTT. The gene calls are TRBV9 and TRBJ2-3; 9 bases line up with TRBD2. CDR1 and CDR2 from the germline V gene are SGDLS and YYNGEE. The CDR3 is 14 residues long. The junction had 5 bases not matched to a gene; V was cut back by 7 bases and J by 2 bases.

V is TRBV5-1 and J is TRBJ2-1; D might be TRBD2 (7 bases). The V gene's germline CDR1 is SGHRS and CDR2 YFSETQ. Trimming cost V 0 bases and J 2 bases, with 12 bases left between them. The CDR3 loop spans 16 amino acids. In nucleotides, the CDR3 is TGCGCCAGCAGCTTGGGTTCGGGGGGCACCTACAATGAGCAGTTCTTC. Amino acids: CASSLGSGGTYNEQFF.

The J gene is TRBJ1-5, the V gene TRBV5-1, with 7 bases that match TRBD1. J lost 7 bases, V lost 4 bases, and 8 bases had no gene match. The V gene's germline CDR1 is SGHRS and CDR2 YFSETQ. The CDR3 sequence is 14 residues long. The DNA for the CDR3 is TGCGCCAGCAGCGAGTCAGGGGGGAACCAGCCCCAGCATTTT. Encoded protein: CASSESGGNQPQHF.

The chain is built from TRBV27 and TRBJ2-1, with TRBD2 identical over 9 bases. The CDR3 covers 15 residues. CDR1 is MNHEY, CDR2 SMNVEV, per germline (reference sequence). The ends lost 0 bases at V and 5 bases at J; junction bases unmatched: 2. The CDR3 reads CASSLSSGRHNEQFF. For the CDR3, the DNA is TGTGCCAGCAGTTTATCTAGCGGGAGACACAATGAGCAGTTCTTC.

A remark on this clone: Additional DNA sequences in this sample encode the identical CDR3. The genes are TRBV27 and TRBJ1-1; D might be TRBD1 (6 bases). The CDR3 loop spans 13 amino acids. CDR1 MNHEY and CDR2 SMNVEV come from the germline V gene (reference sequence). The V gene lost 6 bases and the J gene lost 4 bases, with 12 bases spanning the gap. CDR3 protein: CASRQGSGTEAFF. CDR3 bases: TGTGCCAGCAGACAGGGATCTGGCACTGAAGCTTTCTTT.

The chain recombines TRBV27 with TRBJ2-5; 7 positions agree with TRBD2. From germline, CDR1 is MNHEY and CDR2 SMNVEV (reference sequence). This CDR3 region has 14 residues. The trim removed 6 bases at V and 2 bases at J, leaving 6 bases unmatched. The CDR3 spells CASRPAGQQETQYF. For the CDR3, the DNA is TGTGCCAGCAGACCAGCGGGGCAACAAGAGACCCAGTACTTC.

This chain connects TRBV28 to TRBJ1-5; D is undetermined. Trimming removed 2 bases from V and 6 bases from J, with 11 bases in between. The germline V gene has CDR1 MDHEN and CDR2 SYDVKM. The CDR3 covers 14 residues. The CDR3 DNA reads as TGTGCCAGCAGTTTACCCATCCCTAGTCAGCCCCAGCATTTT. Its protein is CASSLPIPSQPQHF.

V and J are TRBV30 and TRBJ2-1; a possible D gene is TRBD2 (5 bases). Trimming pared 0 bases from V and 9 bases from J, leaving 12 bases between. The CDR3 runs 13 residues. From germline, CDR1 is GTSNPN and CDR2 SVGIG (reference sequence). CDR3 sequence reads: CAWSVGQGGEQFF. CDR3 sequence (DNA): TGTGCCTGGAGTGTAGGTCAAGGAGGTGAGCAGTTCTTC.

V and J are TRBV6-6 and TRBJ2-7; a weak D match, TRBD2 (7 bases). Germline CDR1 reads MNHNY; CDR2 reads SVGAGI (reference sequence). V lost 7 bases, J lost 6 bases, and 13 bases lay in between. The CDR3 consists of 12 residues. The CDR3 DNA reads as TGTGCCAGCATCGAAAGGGGGGGCGAGCAGTACTTC. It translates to CASIERGGEQYF.

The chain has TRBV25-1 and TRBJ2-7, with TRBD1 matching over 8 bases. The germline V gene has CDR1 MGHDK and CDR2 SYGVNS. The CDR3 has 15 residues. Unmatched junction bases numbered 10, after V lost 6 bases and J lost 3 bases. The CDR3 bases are TGTGCCAGCAGCTCACGGACAGGGCCCTACTACGAGCAGTACTTC. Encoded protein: CASSSRTGPYYEQYF.

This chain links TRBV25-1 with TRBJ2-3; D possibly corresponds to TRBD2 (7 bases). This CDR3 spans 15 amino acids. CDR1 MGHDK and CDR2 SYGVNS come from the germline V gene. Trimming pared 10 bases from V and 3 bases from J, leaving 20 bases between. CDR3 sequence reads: CATDSGAGVTDTQYF. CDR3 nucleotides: TGTGCCACCGACTCGGGGGCGGGAGTTACAGATACGCAGTATTTT.

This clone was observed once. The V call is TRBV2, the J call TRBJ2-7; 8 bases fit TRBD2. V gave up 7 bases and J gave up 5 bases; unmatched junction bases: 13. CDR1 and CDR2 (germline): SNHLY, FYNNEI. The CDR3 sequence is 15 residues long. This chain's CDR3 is CASNGGAGVSDEQYF. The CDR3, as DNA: TGTGCCAGCAATGGTGGAGCGGGAGTTAGCGACGAGCAGTACTTC. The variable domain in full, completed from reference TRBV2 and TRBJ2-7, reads EPEVTQTPSHQVTQMGQEVILRCVPISNHLYFYWYRQILGQKVEFLVSFYNNEISEKSEIFDDQFSVERPDGSNFTLKIRSTKLEDSAMYFCASNGGAGVSDEQYFGPGTRLTVT.

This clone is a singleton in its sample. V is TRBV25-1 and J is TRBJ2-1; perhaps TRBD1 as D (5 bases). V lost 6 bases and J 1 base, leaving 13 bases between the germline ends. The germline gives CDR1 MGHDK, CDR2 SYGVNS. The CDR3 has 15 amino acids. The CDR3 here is CASSPMGPSYNEQFF. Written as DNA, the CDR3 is TGTGCCAGCAGCCCGATGGGGCCTTCCTACAATGAGCAGTTCTTC. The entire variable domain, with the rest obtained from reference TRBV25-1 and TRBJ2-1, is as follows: EADIYQTPRYLVIGTGKKITLECSQTMGHDKMYWYQQDPGMELHLIHYSYGVNSTEKGDLSSESTVSRIRTEHFPLTLESARPSHTSQYLCASSPMGPSYNEQFFGPGTRLTVL.

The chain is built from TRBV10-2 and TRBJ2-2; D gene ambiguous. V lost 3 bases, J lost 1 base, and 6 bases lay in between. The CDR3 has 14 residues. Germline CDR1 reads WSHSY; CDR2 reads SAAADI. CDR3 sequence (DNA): TGCGCCAGCAGTGAAGGGCTGAACACCGGGGAGCTGTTTTTT. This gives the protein CASSEGLNTGELFF.